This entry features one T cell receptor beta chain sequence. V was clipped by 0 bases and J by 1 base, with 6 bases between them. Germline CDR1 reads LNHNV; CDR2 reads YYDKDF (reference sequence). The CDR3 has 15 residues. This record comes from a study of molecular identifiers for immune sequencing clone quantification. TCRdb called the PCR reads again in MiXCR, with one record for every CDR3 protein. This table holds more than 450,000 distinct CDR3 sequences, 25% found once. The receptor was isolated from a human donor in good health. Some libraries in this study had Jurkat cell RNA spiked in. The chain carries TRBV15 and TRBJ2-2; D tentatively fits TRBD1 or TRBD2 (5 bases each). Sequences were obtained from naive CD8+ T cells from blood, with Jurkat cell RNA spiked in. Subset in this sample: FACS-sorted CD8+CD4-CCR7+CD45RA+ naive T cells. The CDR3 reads CATSREGRNTGELFF. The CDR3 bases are TGTGCCACCAGCAGAGAGGGACGGAACACCGGGGAGCTGTTTTTT.